This T cell receptor beta chain was captured in a study of control samples from healthy donors and cancer patients. Of note for this clone: Within the sample, other DNA sequences also encode this same CDR3.

Sequenced by immunoSEQ multiplex PCR; TCRdb stores in-frame clones only, minus some. The repertoire includes roughly 450,000 clones, more than 80% of them detected once, and approximately 6.3% sits in the top ten. V gave up 3 bases and J gave up 0 bases; unmatched junction bases: 0. The CDR3 totals 16 residues. In germline, CDR1 is KGHSH, CDR2 LQKENI. J is TRBJ2-1 and V is TRBV18, with TRBD2 identical over 12 bases. The TCR sequence derives from a middle-aged man with head and neck cancer. The sequenced sample was PBMCs. CDR3 region: CASSPGLAGSYNEQFF. For the CDR3, the DNA is TGTGCCAGCTCACCGGGACTAGCGGGCTCCTACAATGAGCAGTTCTTC.